One sample yielded the 32 T cell receptor beta chains listed below, sequenced in a study of shared clonotypes between healthy human individuals. Here immunoSEQ multiplex PCR was the method, and the copy in TCRdb shows in-frame clones only, minus some. The sample shows fewer than 3 million clones, less than 95% of them seen only once. Sequenced sample: naive CD4+ T cells from PBMCs. Regarding subset: CD45RA+ positively selected. These receptors were obtained from a man between 18 and 29 years old in good health. Some clones in this sample may be carry-over from other donors' samples.

Turning to this clone: An end of the junction differs from the germline gene, which may be a read error. The V and J genes are TRBV6-1 and TRBJ2-3, with a possible D match to TRBD2 (5 bases). Germline V gene data show CDR1 as MNHNS and CDR2 as SASEGT. The CDR3 length is 14 residues. CDR3 nucleotide sequence: TGTGCCGGCAGTGGACTCCAGCTGGGGGATACGCAGTATTTT. It is translated as CAGSGLQLGDTQYF.

This chain joins TRBV5-8 and TRBJ2-7, with unresolved D. This CDR3 spans 15 amino acids. Per germline, CDR1 SGHTS and CDR2 YDEGEE. Trimming took 4 bases from V and 2 from J, leaving 16 bases between them. CDR3 protein: CASSLSRIDTYEQYF. The CDR3 DNA reads TGTGCCAGCAGCCTTTCACGGATAGACACCTACGAGCAGTACTTC.

Concerning this clone itself: Other DNA variants within this sample encode the same CDR3. The V call is TRBV5-1, the J call TRBJ1-1; no clear D gene. Trimming stripped 5 bases from V and 1 base from J, with 6 bases between. Germline V gives CDR1 SGHRS, CDR2 YFSETQ. This CDR3 comprises 12 residues. CDR3 DNA sequence: TGCGCCAGCAGTGACCCGAACACTGAAGCTTTCTTT. It yields the protein CASSDPNTEAFF.

The gene calls are TRBV18 and TRBJ2-1; D not certain. CDR3 length equals 12 residues. V was pared by 1 base and J by 6 bases, with 4 bases between. CDR1 and CDR2 from the germline V gene are KGHSH and LQKENI. CDR3 amino acids: CASSPQGNEQFF. The CDR3 DNA reads as TGTGCCAGCTCACCACAGGGCAATGAGCAGTTCTTC.

In its sample, this clone was seen once. The rearrangement links TRBV7-9 to TRBJ1-2; D is perhaps TRBD1 (6 bases). CDR1 is SEHNR and CDR2 is FQNEAQ in the germline V gene (reference sequence). The ends were cut back, 9 bases at V and 6 bases at J, with 17 bases in the middle. This CDR3 contains 13 residues. CDR3 in amino acids: CASDNWGANGYTF. The CDR3 DNA sequence: TGTGCCAGTGACAATTGGGGGGCGAATGGCTACACCTTC.

The chain is built from TRBV18 and TRBJ2-2, with 13 bases lining up with TRBD2. V lost 1 base, J lost 5 bases, and 4 bases stayed unmatched. The V gene's germline CDR1 is KGHSH and CDR2 LQKENI. This CDR3 is 17 amino acids long. The CDR3 DNA follows: TGTGCCAGCTCACCACGAGGGACTAGCGGGACAACCGGGGAGCTGTTTTTT. Its protein is CASSPRGTSGTTGELFF.

V usage is TRBV19 and J usage is TRBJ1-5; TRBD1 agrees at 9 bases. Germline V CDR1 and CDR2: LNHDA, SQIVND (reference sequence). V was pared by 5 bases and J by 9 bases, with 14 bases of the junction left unmatched. This CDR3 comprises 16 residues. Here the CDR3 reads CASSRRERDRVRPQHF. In DNA form, the CDR3 reads TGTGCCAGTAGTCGACGGGAGAGGGACAGGGTAAGGCCCCAGCATTTT.

J is TRBJ2-1 and V is TRBV18; 7 nucleotides align to TRBD2. CDR1 and CDR2 from the germline V gene are KGHSH and LQKENI. The CDR3 is made up of 14 amino acids. J gave up 4 bases and V 4 bases, and 4 bases lay outside the gene matches. Written as DNA, the CDR3 is TGTGCCAGCTCACTGGGGGGGAGTTACAATGAGCAGTTCTTC. This codes for CASSLGGSYNEQFF.

In the case of this clone: Other DNA sequences in this specimen translate into the identical CDR3. The V call is TRBV25-1, the J call TRBJ1-3, with no clear D. Trimming took off 0 bases at V and 3 bases at J, with 0 bases between the two ends. The germline CDR1 and CDR2 sequences are MGHDK and SYGVNS. CDR3 length: 12 residues. The CDR3 DNA follows: TGTGCCAGCAGTGAATATGGAAACACCATATATTTT. Residues: CASSEYGNTIYF.

The V call is TRBV4-3, the J call TRBJ2-5; possible D gene TRBD2, 6 bases. The V and J ends lost 3 bases and 4 bases respectively, with 30 bases between them. There are 20 residues in the CDR3. Per the germline V gene, CDR1 is LGHNA and CDR2 is YSLEER. CDR3 residues: CASSQEGRMRAGWASETQYF. CDR3 nucleotides: TGCGCCAGCAGCCAGGAAGGAAGGATGAGGGCGGGGTGGGCATCAGAGACCCAGTACTTC.

The rearrangement joins TRBV7-3 to TRBJ2-2; TRBD2 is a possible D gene (5 bases). The CDR3 spans 16 residues. Germline V lookup: CDR1 SGHTA, CDR2 FQGTGA. Trimming cost V 1 base and J 3 bases, with 12 bases left between them. The CDR3 region has the DNA TGTGCCAGCAGCTTAATAAGGACTGATTACACCGGGGAGCTGTTTTTT. Encoded protein: CASSLIRTDYTGELFF.

The chain links TRBV19 to TRBJ1-2; TRBD1 agrees at 12 bases. This CDR3 is built from 14 residues. Per the germline V gene, CDR1 is LNHDA and CDR2 is SQIVND (reference sequence). Unmatched junction bases numbered 4, after V lost 4 bases and J lost 7 bases. Written as DNA, the CDR3 is TGTGCCAGTAGTACGGGACAGGGGGCGCTTGGCTACACCTTC. Translation gives CASSTGQGALGYTF.

The chain joins TRBV5-4 to TRBJ2-2, with 9 bases identical to TRBD2. The germline V gene encodes CDR1 SGHNT and CDR2 YYREEE (reference sequence). This CDR3 has 17 amino acids. V dropped 3 bases and J dropped 6; count of bases not matched to a gene: 12. This CDR3 is CASSSPGLAGYAGELFF. For the CDR3, the DNA is TGTGCCAGCAGCTCTCCGGGACTAGCAGGTTACGCCGGGGAGCTGTTTTTT. Complete variable domain (other parts from reference TRBV5-4 and TRBJ2-2): ETGVTQSPTHLIKTRGQQVTLRCSSQSGHNTVSWYQQALGQGPQFIFQYYREEENGRGNFPPRFSGLQFPNYSSELNVNALELDDSALYLCASSSPGLAGYAGELFFGEGSRLTVL.

The chain links TRBV7-2 to TRBJ2-7; no clear D gene. This CDR3 contains 14 residues. Germline V lookup: CDR1 SGHTA, CDR2 FQGNSA. V was clipped by 1 base and J by 2 bases, with 9 bases between them. CDR3 residues: CASSLGVVPYEQYF. The CDR3 nucleotides read TGTGCCAGCAGCTTAGGCGTAGTCCCCTACGAGCAGTACTTC. The variable domain in full, with the rest retrieved from reference TRBV7-2 and TRBJ2-7, is GAGVSQSPSNKVTEKGKDVELRCDPISGHTALYWYRQSLGQGLEFLIYFQGNSAPDKSGLPSDRFSAERTGGSVSTLTIQRTQQEDSAVYLCASSLGVVPYEQYFGPGTRLTVT.

This chain joins TRBV4-2 and TRBJ2-1; D possibly corresponds to TRBD2 (6 bases). CDR3 length: 18 residues. The germline V and J ends were trimmed by 1 base and 0 bases, with 16 bases remaining between them. Germline CDR1 reads LGHNA; CDR2 reads YNFKEQ. The CDR3 is CASSQADNGGDSYNEQFF. CDR3 DNA: TGTGCCAGCAGCCAAGCAGATAACGGCGGGGACTCCTACAATGAGCAGTTCTTC.

The V call is TRBV30, the J call TRBJ2-1; TRBD2 matches 11 bases. After removal of 4 bases from V and 2 bases from J, the junction contained 4 bases not matched to a gene. The CDR3 length is 15 residues. Germline CDR1 and CDR2: GTSNPN and SVGIG (reference sequence). This chain's CDR3 is CAWTQGLAAYNEQFF. CDR3 nucleotides: TGTGCCTGGACCCAGGGACTAGCGGCCTACAATGAGCAGTTCTTC.

As concerns this clone: The junction departs from the called germline gene at one end, perhaps through a read error. The chain employs TRBV2 and TRBJ2-2; TRBD2 aligns across 7 bases. CDR1 is SNHLY, CDR2 FYNNEI, per germline. This CDR3 has 13 amino acids. The CDR3 DNA reads TGTGCCAGCAGAGAAGCGGGGATCGGGGAGCTGTTTTTT. Translating gives CASREAGIGELFF.

The J gene is TRBJ1-5, the V gene TRBV11-2; maybe TRBD1 (5 bases). Germline assignment: CDR1 SGHAT and CDR2 FQNNGV. Between the trimmed V and J ends, which lost 5 bases and 6 bases, there was a span of 17 bases. The CDR3 is 15 amino acids. The CDR3 DNA sequence: TGTGCCAGCAGCGCGGACACTAAATCAGGTCAGCCCCAGCATTTT. Residues: CASSADTKSGQPQHF.

CDR3 loop: CASSIGGSGSHEQYF. In DNA, the CDR3 is TGTGCCAGTAGTATAGGGGGTAGCGGGAGCCACGAGCAGTACTTC. The chain uses TRBV19 and TRBJ2-7, with TRBD2 identical over 9 bases. Germline trimming cut 1 base from V and 5 bases from J; bases unmatched to any gene: 6. Germline V gene lookup returns CDR1 LNHDA and CDR2 SQIVND (reference sequence). The CDR3 is 15 residues long.

This clone was seen just once. This chain connects TRBV4-2 to TRBJ2-7, with 8 positions matching TRBD1. This CDR3 is 16 amino acids long. Germline V gene lookup returns CDR1 LGHNA and CDR2 YNFKEQ. J was trimmed by 1 base and V by 2 bases; bases with no gene match: 7. CDR3 amino acids: CASSQPVQGGSYEQYF. The CDR3 DNA reads as TGTGCCAGCAGCCAACCGGTACAGGGGGGTTCCTACGAGCAGTACTTC.

The rearrangement joins TRBV18 to TRBJ1-5, with a possible D match to TRBD1 (5 bases). The germline gives CDR1 KGHSH, CDR2 LQKENI. The CDR3 sequence is 14 residues long. V was trimmed by 3 bases and J by 5 bases, leaving 11 bases between them. CDR3 residues: CASSPQGRDQPQHF. CDR3 DNA sequence: TGTGCCAGCTCACCCCAGGGAAGGGATCAGCCCCAGCATTTT.

The chain carries TRBV5-6 and TRBJ1-1; D is possibly TRBD1 (5 bases). Trimming shortened V by 4 bases and J by 3 bases, and 16 bases separated the two germline ends. Germline CDR1 is SGHDT and CDR2 is YYEEEE. The CDR3 covers 15 residues. The CDR3: CASSPLGGMYTEAFF. CDR3 bases: TGTGCCAGCAGCCCCCTTGGGGGGATGTACACTGAAGCTTTCTTT. Variable domain in full (rest from reference TRBV5-6 and TRBJ1-1): DAGVTQSPTHLIKTRGQQVTLRCSPKSGHDTVSWYQQALGQGPQFIFQYYEEEERQRGNFPDRFSGHQFPNYSSELNVNALLLGDSALYLCASSPLGGMYTEAFFGQGTRLTVV.

The chain has TRBV7-9 and TRBJ2-7; possibly TRBD1 for D (6 bases). This CDR3 has 14 amino acids. V was shortened by 5 bases and J by 2 bases, with 13 bases between the two germline ends. Germline V gives CDR1 SEHNR, CDR2 FQNEAQ (reference sequence). The CDR3 DNA reads TGTGCCAGCAGCCTCTTCAGGGGACCCTACGAGCAGTACTTC. It specifies CASSLFRGPYEQYF.

The genes are TRBV6-6 and TRBJ1-1, with D maybe TRBD1 (5 bases). V was pared by 3 bases and J by 6 bases, with 14 bases between. Germline values: CDR1 MNHNY, CDR2 SVGAGI (reference sequence). CDR3 length: 14 residues. The CDR3 region is CASSYEAGHAEAFF. The CDR3 DNA is TGTGCCAGCAGTTATGAGGCAGGGCATGCTGAAGCTTTCTTT.

The J gene is TRBJ2-6, the V gene TRBV11-2, with a tentative D call TRBD2 (6 bases). Trimming left V 5 bases short and J 0 bases short, with 14 bases between. The CDR3 runs to 17 residues. Germline CDR1 reads SGHAT; CDR2 reads FQNNGV. CDR3 loop: CASSPGVLNSGANVLTF. As DNA, the CDR3 is TGTGCCAGCAGCCCGGGAGTTTTAAACTCTGGGGCCAACGTCCTGACTTTC.

This clone was seen a few times. The CDR3 here is CSVGRNQPQHF. CDR3 nucleotides: TGCAGTGTGGGCCGCAATCAGCCCCAGCATTTT. The chain joins TRBV20-1 to TRBJ1-5, with no clear D. The CDR3 sequence is 11 residues long. V dropped 7 bases and J dropped 2 bases, with 6 bases sitting between them. The germline V gene encodes CDR1 DFQATT and CDR2 SNEGSKA (reference sequence).

This clone was seen a handful of times. This specimen includes other DNA sequences encoding the same CDR3. The chain is built from TRBV5-1 and TRBJ2-7; D might be TRBD1 (5 bases). CDR3 size: 14 residues. Looked up from germline, CDR1 is SGHRS and CDR2 is YFSETQ. V was clipped by 0 bases and J by 2 bases, with 9 bases between them. The CDR3: CASSLVPGTYEQYF. The CDR3 coding sequence is TGCGCCAGCAGCTTGGTCCCAGGGACCTACGAGCAGTACTTC.

This chain links TRBV5-1 with TRBJ2-5; D is possibly TRBD1 (5 bases). CDR3 length: 16 residues. The V end lost 2 bases, the J end lost 1 base, and 15 bases lay between the germline ends. The germline gives CDR1 SGHRS, CDR2 YFSETQ. DNA of the CDR3: TGCGCCAGCAGCTTTGCGTCTGGACACTCCCAAGAGACCCAGTACTTC. Residues: CASSFASGHSQETQYF.

This clone was seen just once. The genes are TRBV13 and TRBJ1-6; 11 bases line up with TRBD1. The J segment lost 7 bases and the V segment lost 4 bases, leaving 6 bases of the junction unmatched. This CDR3 comprises 16 residues. Germline V gene sequence: CDR1 PRHDT, CDR2 FYEKMQ (reference sequence). The CDR3: CASSWTGGGRNSPLHF. The CDR3 DNA follows: TGTGCCAGCAGCTGGACAGGGGGCGGGAGGAATTCACCCCTCCACTTT.

The chain couples TRBV6-6 to TRBJ1-4; D is ambiguous. Trimming pared 6 bases from V and 4 bases from J, leaving 9 bases between. The CDR3 consists of 13 residues. CDR1 and CDR2 from the germline V gene are MNHNY and SVGAGI (reference sequence). The CDR3 sequence is CASSRRSNEKLFF. The CDR3 nucleotides read TGTGCCAGCAGCCGTCGAAGTAATGAAAAACTGTTTTTT.

The rearrangement joins TRBV6-1 to TRBJ2-3; no definite D call. CDR1 and CDR2 from the germline V gene are MNHNS and SASEGT. This CDR3 comprises 16 residues. V lost 0 bases, J lost 0 bases, and 10 bases lay in between. CDR3 in DNA: TGTGCCAGCAGTGAAGCGCTCTCCATAAGCACAGATACGCAGTATTTT. It specifies CASSEALSISTDTQYF.

This clone appeared a single time. V usage is TRBV11-2 and J usage is TRBJ2-5; perhaps D is TRBD1 or TRBD2 (7 bases each). Trimming left V 10 bases short and J 2 bases short, with 14 bases between. The CDR3 covers 13 residues. The V gene's germline CDR1 is SGHAT and CDR2 FQNNGV. The CDR3 nucleotides read TGTGCCATCCAGGGGGGACTACAAGAGACCCAGTACTTC. Protein sequence: CAIQGGLQETQYF.